The present T cell receptor beta chain was sequenced within a study of blood T cell repertoires in COVID-19. TCRdb's table, derived via immunoSEQ multiplex PCR, lists solely in-frame clones and lacks some. The data contain about 97,000 clones, approximately 87% of them singletons. CDR3 size: 16 residues. V was trimmed by 0 bases and J by 2 bases, leaving 14 bases between them. Germline V CDR1 and CDR2: KGHSH, LQKENI. This chain joins TRBV18 and TRBJ2-7; TRBD2 might be the D (5 bases). The clonotype comes from a human donor in a cohort sampled during active COVID-19. Sequenced material: peripheral blood. The CDR3 sequence is CASSPPTGNRAYEQYF. CDR3 bases: TGTGCCAGCTCACCACCAACGGGGAACCGGGCCTACGAGCAGTACTTC.